This TCR beta chain was captured in a study of blood T cell repertoires in COVID-19. Method: immunoSEQ multiplex PCR; TCRdb's copy keeps in-frame clones and lacks some. The sample holds approximately 300,000 clones, about 89% seen once. V lost 10 bases to trimming and J lost 5 bases; unmatched junction nucleotides: 9. Germline V CDR1 and CDR2: SGHTA, FQGNSA. CDR3 length equals 14 residues. Source material: PBMCs or T cells enriched from blood (not recorded which). This chain uses TRBV7-2 with TRBJ2-5, with 11 nucleotides matching TRBD1. The origin of this receptor is a man in his sixties who had recovered from COVID-19. The CDR3 region has the DNA TGTGCCACCTCCGGACAGGGGGCCCAGGAGACCCAGTACTTC. This gives the protein CATSGQGAQETQYF.